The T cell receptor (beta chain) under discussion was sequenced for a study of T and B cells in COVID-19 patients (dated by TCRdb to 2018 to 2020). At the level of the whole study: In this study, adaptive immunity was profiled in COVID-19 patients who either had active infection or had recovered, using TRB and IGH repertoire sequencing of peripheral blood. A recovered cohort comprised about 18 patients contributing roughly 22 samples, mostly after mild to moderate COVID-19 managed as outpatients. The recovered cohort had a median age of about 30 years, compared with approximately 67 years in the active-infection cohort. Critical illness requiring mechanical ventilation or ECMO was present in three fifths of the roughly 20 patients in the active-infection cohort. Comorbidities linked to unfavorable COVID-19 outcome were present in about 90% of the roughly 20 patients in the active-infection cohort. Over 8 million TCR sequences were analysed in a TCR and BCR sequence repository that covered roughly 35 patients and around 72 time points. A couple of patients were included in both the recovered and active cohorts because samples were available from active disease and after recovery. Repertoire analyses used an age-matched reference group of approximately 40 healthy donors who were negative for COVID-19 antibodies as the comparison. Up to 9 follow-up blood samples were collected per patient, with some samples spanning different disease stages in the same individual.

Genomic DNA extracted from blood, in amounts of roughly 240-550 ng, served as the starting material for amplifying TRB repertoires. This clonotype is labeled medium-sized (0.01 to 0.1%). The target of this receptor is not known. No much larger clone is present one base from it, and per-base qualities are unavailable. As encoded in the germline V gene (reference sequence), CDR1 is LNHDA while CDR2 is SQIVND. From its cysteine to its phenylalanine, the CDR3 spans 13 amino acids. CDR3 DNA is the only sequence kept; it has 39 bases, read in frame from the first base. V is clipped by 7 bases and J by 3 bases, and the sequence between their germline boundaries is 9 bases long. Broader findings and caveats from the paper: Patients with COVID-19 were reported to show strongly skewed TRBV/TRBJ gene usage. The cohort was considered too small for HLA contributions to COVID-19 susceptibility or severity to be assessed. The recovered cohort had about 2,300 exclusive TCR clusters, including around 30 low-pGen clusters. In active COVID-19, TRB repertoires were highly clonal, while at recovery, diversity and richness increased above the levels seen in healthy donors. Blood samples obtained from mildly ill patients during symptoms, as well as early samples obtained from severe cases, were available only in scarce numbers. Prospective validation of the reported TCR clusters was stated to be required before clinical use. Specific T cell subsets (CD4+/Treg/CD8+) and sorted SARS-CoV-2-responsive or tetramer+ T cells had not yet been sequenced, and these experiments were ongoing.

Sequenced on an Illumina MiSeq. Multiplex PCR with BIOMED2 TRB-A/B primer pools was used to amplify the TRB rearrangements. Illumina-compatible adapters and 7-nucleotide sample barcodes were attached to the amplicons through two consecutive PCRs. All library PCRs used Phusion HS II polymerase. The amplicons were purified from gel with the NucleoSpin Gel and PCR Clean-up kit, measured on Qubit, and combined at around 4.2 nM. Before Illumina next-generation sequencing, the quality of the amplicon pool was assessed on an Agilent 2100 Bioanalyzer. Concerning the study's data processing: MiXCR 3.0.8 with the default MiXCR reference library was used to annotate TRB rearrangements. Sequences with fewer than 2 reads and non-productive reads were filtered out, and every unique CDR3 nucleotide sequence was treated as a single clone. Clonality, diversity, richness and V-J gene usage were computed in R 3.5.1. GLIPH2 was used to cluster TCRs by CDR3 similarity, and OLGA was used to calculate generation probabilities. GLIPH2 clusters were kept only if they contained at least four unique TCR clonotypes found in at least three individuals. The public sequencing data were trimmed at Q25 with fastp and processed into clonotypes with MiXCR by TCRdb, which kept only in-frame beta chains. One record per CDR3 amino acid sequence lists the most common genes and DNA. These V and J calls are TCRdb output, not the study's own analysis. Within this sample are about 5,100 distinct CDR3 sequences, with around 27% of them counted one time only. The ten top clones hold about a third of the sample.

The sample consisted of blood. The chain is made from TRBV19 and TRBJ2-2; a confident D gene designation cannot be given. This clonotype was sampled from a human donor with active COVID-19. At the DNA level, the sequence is TGTGCCAGTAATAAACACGACACCGGGGAGCTGTTTTTT. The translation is CASNKHDTGELFF.